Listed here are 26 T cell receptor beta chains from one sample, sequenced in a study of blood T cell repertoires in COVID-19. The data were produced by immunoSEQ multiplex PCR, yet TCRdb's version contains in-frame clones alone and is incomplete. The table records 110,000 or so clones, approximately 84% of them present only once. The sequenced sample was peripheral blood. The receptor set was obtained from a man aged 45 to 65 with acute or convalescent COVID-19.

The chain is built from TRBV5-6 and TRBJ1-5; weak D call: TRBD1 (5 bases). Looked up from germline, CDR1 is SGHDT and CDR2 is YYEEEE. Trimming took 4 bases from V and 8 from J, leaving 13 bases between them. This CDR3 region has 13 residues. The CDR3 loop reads CASSPGRDEPQHF. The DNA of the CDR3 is TGTGCCAGCAGCCCGGGCAGGGATGAGCCCCAGCATTTT.

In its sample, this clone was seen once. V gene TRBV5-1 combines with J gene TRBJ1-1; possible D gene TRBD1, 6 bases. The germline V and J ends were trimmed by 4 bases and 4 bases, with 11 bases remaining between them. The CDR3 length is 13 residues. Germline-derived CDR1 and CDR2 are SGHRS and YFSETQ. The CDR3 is CASSTQGPTEAFF. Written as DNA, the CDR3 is TGCGCCAGCAGCACACAGGGTCCCACTGAAGCTTTCTTT.

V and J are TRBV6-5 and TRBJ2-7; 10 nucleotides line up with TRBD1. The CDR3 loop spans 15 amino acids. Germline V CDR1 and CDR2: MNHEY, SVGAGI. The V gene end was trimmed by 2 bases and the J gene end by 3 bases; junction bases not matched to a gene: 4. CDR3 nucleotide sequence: TGTGCCAGCAGTTACCGGGACAGGGGATTCTACGAGCAGTACTTC. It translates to CASSYRDRGFYEQYF.

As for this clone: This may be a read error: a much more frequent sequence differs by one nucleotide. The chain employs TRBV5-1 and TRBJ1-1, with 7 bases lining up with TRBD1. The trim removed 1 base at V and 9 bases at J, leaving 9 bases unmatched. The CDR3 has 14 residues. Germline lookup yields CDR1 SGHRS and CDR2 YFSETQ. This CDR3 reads CASSLKTGIPKAFF. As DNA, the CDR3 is TGCGCCAGCAGCTTGAAGACAGGGATACCTAAAGCTTTCTTT.

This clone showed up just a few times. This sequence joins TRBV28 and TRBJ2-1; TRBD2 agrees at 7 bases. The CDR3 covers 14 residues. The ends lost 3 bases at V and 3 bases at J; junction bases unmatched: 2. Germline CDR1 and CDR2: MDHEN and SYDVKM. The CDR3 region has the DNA TGTGCCAGCAGTTTCGGCGGGGGCTACAATGAGCAGTTCTTC. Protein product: CASSFGGGYNEQFF.

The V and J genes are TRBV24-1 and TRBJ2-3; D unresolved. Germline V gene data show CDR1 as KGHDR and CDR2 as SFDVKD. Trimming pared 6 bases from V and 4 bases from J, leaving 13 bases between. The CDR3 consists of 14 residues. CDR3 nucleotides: TGTGCCACCAGTAACGCTTTAACGGCAGATACGCAGTATTTT. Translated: CATSNALTADTQYF.

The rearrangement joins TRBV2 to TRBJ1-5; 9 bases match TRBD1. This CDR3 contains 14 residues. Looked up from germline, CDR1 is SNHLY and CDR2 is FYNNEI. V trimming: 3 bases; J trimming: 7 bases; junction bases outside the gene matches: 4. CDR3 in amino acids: CASSEDRGWQPQHF. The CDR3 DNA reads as TGTGCCAGCAGTGAGGACAGGGGATGGCAGCCCCAGCATTTT.

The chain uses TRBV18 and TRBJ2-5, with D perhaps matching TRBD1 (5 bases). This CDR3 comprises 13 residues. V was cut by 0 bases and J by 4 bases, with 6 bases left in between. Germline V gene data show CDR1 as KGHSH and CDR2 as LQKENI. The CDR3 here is CASSPPQGETQYF. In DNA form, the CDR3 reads TGTGCCAGCTCACCACCTCAGGGAGAGACCCAGTACTTC.

Written as DNA, the CDR3 is TGTGCCAGCAGTCCAGGCGGGGGTGGAAACACCATATATTTT. It specifies CASSPGGGGNTIYF. The chain is built from TRBV28 and TRBJ1-3, with TRBD1 as a possible D gene (5 bases). Trimming took 5 bases from V and 3 from J, leaving 11 bases between them. This CDR3 has 14 residues. The germline gives CDR1 MDHEN, CDR2 SYDVKM.

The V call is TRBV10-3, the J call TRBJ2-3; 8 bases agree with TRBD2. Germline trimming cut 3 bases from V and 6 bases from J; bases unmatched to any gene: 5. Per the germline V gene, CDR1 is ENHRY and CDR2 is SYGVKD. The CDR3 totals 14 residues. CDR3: CAISEQRGTDTQYF. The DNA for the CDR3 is TGTGCCATCAGTGAACAGCGGGGGACGGATACGCAGTATTTT.

This CDR3 reads CAWTQGLTDTQYF. The CDR3 region has the DNA TGTGCCTGGACACAGGGGCTCACAGATACGCAGTATTTT. The chain is built from TRBV30 and TRBJ2-3; 7 bases map to TRBD1. Germline CDR1 is GTSNPN and CDR2 is SVGIG (reference sequence). J was trimmed by 2 bases and V by 4 bases; bases with no gene match: 3. The CDR3 totals 13 residues.

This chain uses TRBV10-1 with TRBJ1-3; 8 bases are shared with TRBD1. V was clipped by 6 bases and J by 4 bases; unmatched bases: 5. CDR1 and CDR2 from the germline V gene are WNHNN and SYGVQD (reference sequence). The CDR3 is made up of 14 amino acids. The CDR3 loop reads CASRAGTGGNTIYF. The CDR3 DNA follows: TGCGCCAGCAGGGCCGGGACAGGAGGAAACACCATATATTTT.

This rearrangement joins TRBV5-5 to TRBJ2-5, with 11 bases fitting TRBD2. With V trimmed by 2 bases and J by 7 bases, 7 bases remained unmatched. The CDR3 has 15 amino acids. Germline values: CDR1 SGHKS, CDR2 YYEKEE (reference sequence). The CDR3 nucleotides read TGTGCCAGCAGCTTTAGCGGGGGGGATTTGGGGACCCAGTACTTC. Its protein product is CASSFSGGDLGTQYF.

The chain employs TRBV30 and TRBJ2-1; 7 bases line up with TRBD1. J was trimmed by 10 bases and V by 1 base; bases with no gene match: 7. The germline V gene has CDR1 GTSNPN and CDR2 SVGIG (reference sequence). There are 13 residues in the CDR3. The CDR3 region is CAWSGQGIEEQFF. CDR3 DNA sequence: TGTGCCTGGAGTGGACAGGGAATAGAGGAGCAGTTCTTC.

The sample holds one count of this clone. CDR3 DNA: TGTGCCAGCAGCCCCCGGGCGGGACAGGGAAGAGTCGGGGAGCTGTTTTTT. Translated, it gives CASSPRAGQGRVGELFF. The genes are TRBV7-7 and TRBJ2-2, with 9 bases that match TRBD1. The germline V gene encodes CDR1 SSHAT and CDR2 FNYEAQ (reference sequence). J lost 7 bases, V lost 5 bases, and 14 bases had no gene match. CDR3 size: 17 residues.

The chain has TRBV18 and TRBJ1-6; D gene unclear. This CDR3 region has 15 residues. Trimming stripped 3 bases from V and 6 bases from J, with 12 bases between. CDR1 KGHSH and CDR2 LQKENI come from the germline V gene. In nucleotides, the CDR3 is TGTGCCAGCTCACCCACCCGGCCGGGTAATTCACCCCTCCACTTT. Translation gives CASSPTRPGNSPLHF.

The CDR3 DNA sequence: TGTGCCTGGAGTGACCGGGGGGCGAACACTGAAGCTTTCTTT. This codes for CAWSDRGANTEAFF. The rearrangement joins TRBV30 to TRBJ1-1; the D gene is possibly TRBD1 (6 bases). Germline-derived CDR1 and CDR2 are GTSNPN and SVGIG (reference sequence). The CDR3 length is 14 residues. V was trimmed by 1 base and J by 1 base, leaving 10 bases between them. Variable domain in full (rest from reference TRBV30 and TRBJ1-1): SQTIHQWPATLVQPVGSPLSLECTVEGTSNPNLYWYRQAAGRGLQLLFYSVGIGQISSEVPQNLSASRPQDRQFILSSKKLLLSDSGFYLCAWSDRGANTEAFFGQGTRLTVV.

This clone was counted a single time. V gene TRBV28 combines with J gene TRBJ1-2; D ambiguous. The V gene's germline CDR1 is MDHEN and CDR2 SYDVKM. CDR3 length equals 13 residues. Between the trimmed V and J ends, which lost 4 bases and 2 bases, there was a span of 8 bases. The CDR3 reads CASSSTPNYGYTF. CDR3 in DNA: TGTGCCAGCAGTTCGACACCAAACTATGGCTACACCTTC.

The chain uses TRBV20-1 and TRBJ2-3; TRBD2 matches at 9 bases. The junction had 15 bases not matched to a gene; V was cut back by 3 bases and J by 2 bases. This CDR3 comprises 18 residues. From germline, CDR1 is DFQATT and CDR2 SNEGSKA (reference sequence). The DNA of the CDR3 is TGCAGTGCTAGTCGGGTGTCTGTAGCGGGGGACCTCACAGATACGCAGTATTTT. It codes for CSASRVSVAGDLTDTQYF.

The DNA of the CDR3 is TGTGCCTGGAGACAAGGGACAGGCACTGGCTACACCTTC. This encodes CAWRQGTGTGYTF. V usage is TRBV30 and J usage is TRBJ1-2, with 8 bases lining up with TRBD1. Germline V gene lookup returns CDR1 GTSNPN and CDR2 SVGIG (reference sequence). The V gene end was trimmed by 3 bases and the J gene end by 7 bases; junction bases not matched to a gene: 7. CDR3 length: 13 residues.

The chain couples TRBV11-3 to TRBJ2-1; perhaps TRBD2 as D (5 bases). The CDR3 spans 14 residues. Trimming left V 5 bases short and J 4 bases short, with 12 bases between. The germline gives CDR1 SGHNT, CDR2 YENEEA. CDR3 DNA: TGTGCCAGCAGCCTCTCGGGGATGTACAATGAGCAGTTCTTC. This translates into CASSLSGMYNEQFF.

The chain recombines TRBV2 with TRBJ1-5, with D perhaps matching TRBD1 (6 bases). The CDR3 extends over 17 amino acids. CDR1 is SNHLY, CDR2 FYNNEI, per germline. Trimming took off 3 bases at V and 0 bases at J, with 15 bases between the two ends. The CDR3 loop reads CASSDPRTGHSNQPQHF. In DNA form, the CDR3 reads TGTGCCAGCAGTGATCCCCGAACAGGGCATAGCAATCAGCCCCAGCATTTT.

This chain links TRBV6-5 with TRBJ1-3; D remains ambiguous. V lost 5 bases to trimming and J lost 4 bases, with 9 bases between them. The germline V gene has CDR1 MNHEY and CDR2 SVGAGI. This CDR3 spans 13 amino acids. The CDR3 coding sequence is TGTGCCAGCAGTCAGGATGTGGGAAACACCATATATTTT. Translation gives CASSQDVGNTIYF.

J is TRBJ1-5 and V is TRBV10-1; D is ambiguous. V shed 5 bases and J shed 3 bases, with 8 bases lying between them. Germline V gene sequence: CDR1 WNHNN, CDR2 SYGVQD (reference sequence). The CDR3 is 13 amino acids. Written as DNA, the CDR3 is TGCGCCAGCAGTCAGAATTCCAATCAGCCCCAGCATTTT. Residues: CASSQNSNQPQHF.

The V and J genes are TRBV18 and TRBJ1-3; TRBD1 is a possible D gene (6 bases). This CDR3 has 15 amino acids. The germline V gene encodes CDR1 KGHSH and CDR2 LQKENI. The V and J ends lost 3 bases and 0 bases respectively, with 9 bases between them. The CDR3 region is CASSPRTDSGNTIYF. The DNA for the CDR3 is TGTGCCAGCTCACCCCGGACAGACTCTGGAAACACCATATATTTT.

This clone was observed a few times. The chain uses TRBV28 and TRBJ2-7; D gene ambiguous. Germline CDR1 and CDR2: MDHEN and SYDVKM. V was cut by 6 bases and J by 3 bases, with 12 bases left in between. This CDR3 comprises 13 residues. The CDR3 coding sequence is TGTGCCAGCAGCACTAACTCCAACTACGAGCAGTACGTC. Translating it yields CASSTNSNYEQYV.